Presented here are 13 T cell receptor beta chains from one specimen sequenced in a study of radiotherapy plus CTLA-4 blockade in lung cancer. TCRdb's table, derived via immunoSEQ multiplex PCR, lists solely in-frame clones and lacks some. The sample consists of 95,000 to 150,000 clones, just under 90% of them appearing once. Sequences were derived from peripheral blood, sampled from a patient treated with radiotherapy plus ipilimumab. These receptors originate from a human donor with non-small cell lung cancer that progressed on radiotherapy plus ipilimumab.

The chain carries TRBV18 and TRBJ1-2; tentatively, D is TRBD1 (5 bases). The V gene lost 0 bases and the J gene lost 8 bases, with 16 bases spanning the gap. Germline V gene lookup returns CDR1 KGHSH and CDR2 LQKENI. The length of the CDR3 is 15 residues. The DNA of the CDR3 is TGTGCCAGCTCACCACCAGGGGAGAAATTAAGCGGCTACACCTTC. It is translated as CASSPPGEKLSGYTF.

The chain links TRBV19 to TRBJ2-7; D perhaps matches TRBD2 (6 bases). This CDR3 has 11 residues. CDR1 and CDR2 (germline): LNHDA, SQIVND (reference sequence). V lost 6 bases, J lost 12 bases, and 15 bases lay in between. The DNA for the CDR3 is TGTGCCAGTAGCCCTAGTGGAGGGTGGTACTTC. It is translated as CASSPSGGWYF.

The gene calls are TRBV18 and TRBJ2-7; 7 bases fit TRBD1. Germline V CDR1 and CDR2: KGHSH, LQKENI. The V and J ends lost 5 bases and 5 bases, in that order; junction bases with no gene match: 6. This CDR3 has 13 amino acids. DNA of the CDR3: TGTGCCAGCTCATCCGGGACAGTAGACGAGCAGTACTTC. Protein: CASSSGTVDEQYF.

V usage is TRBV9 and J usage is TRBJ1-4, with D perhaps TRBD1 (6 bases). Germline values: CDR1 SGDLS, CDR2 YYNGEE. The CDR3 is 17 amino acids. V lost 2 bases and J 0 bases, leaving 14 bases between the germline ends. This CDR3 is CASSVQPDRSTNEKLFF. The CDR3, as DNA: TGTGCCAGCAGCGTCCAACCGGACAGATCAACTAATGAAAAACTGTTTTTT.

The CDR3, as DNA: TGTGCCAGCTCCGATGGGGGGGTCACAGATACGCAGTATTTT. Residues: CASSDGGVTDTQYF. The chain uses TRBV7-9 and TRBJ2-3; the match to TRBD2 covers 7 bases. The CDR3 runs to 14 residues. With 8 bases clipped from V and 2 bases from J, the junction kept 7 bases outside the gene matches. CDR1 is SEHNR, CDR2 FQNEAQ, per germline (reference sequence).

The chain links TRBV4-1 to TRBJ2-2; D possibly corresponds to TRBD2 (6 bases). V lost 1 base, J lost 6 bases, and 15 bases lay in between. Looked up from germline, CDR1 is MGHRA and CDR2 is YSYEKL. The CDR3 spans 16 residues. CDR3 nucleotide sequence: TGCGCCAGCAGCCAAGTAGCGGTGGGGCGGTCCGGGGAGCTGTTTTTT. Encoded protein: CASSQVAVGRSGELFF.

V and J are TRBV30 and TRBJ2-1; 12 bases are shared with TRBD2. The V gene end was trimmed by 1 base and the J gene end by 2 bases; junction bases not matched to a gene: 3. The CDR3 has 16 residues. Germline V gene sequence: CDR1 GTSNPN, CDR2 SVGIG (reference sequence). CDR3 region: CAWSGLAGATYNEQFF. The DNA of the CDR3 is TGTGCCTGGAGTGGACTAGCGGGAGCAACCTACAATGAGCAGTTCTTC.

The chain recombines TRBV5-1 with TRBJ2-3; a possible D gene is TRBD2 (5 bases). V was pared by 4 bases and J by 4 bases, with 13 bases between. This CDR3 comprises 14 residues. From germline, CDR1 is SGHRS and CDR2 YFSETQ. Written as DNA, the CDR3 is TGCGCCAGCAGCAAGAACTTGGAGGCAGATACGCAGTATTTT. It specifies CASSKNLEADTQYF.

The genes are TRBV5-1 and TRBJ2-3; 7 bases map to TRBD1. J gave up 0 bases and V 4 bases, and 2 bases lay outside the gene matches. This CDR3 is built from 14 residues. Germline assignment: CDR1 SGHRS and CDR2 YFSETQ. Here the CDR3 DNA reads TGCGCCAGCAGCCTGGGACAGAGCACAGATACGCAGTATTTT. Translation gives CASSLGQSTDTQYF.

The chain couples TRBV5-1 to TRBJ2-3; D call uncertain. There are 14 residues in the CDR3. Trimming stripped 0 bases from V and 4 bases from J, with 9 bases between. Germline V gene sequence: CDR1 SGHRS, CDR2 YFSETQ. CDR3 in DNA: TGCGCCAGCAGCTTGGTTTCGGGCGCAGATACGCAGTATTTT. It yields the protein CASSLVSGADTQYF. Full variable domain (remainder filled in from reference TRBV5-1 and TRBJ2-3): KAGVTQTPRYLIKTRGQQVTLSCSPISGHRSVSWYQQTPGQGLQFLFEYFSETQRNKGNFPGRFSGRQFSNSRSEMNVSTLELGDSALYLCASSLVSGADTQYFGPGTRLTVL.

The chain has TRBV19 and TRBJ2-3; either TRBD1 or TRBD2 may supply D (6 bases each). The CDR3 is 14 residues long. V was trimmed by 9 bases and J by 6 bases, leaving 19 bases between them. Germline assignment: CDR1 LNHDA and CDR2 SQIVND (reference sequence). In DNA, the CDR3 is TGTGCCAGCACCGGGGGCCAGGGTATCGATACGCAGTATTTT. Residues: CASTGGQGIDTQYF.

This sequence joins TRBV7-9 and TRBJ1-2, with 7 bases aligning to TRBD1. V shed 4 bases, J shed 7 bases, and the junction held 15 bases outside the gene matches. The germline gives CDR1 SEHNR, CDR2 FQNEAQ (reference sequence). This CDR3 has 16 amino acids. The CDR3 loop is CASSSTTYDRDSGYTF. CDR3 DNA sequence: TGTGCCAGCAGCTCGACCACTTATGACAGGGACTCTGGCTACACCTTC.

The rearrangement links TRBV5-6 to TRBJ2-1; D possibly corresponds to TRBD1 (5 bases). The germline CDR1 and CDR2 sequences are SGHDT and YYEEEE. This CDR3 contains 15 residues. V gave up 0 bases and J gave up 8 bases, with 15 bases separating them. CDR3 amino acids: CASSLGQGIGDEQFF. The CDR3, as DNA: TGTGCCAGCAGCTTGGGGCAGGGAATAGGAGATGAGCAGTTCTTC.